This entry concerns a single T cell receptor beta chain. TCRdb's table, derived via immunoSEQ multiplex PCR, lists solely in-frame clones and lacks some. The sample carries roughly 130,000 clones, approximately 92% recorded once. V lost 3 bases and J lost 5; bases outside the gene matches: 8. CDR1 is KGHDR and CDR2 is SFDVKD in the germline V gene. The CDR3 has 16 residues. The source of the sample is a study of control samples from healthy donors and cancer patients. This sequence originates from a man between 18 and 29 years old in good health. The chain joins TRBV24-1 to TRBJ2-1, with 8 bases matching TRBD1. Sequencing was done on a sample of blood. DNA for the CDR3: TGTGCCACCAGTGATCGGTCGGGACAGGTTAACAATGAGCAGTTCTTC. Translation: CATSDRSGQVNNEQFF.